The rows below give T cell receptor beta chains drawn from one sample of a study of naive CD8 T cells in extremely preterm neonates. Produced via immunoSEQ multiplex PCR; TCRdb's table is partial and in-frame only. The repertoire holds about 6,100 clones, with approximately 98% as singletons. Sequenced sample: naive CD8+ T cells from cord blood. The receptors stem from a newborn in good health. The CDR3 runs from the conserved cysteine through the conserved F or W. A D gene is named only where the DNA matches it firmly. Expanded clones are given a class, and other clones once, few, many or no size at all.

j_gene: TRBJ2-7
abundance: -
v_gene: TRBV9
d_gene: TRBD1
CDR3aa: CASSVATGGYEQYF
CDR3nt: TGTGCCAGCAGCGTGGCTACAGGGGGCTACGAGCAGTACTTC

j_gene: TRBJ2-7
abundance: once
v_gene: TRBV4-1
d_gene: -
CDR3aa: CASSQVETGTYEQYF
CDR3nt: TGCGCCAGCAGCCAAGTAGAAACAGGGACCTACGAGCAGTACTTC

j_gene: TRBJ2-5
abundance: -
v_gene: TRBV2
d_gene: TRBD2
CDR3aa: CASTPGAGGQQETQYF
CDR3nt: TGTGCCAGCACCCCGGGGGCGGGAGGACAACAAGAGACCCAGTACTTC

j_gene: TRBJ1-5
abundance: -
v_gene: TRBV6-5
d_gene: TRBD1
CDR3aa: CASSPQGGWEQPQHF
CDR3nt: TGTGCCAGCAGTCCACAGGGGGGGTGGGAACAGCCCCAGCATTTT

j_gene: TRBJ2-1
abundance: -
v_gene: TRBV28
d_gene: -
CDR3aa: CASSSTRKGNEQFF
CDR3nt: TGTGCCAGCAGTTCGACTAGGAAAGGCAATGAGCAGTTCTTC

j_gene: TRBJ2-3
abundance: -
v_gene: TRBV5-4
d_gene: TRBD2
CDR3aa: CASSLKRGGDTDTQYF
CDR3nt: TGTGCCAGCAGCCTCAAGCGGGGGGGAGACACAGATACGCAGTATTTT

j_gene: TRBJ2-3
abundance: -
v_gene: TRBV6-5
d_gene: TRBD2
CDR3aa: CASSYSRRGLADTQYF
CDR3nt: TGTGCCAGCAGTTACTCCAGACGTGGACTAGCAGATACGCAGTATTTT

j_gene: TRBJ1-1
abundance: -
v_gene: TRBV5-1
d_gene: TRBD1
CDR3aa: CASSLGTGNTEAFF
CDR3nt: TGCGCCAGCAGCTTGGGGACAGGGAACACTGAAGCTTTCTTT

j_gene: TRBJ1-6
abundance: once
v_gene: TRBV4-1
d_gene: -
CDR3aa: CASTLDLSSYNSPLHF
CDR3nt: TGCGCCAGCACCCTTGACTTGAGCTCCTATAATTCCCCCCTCCACTTT

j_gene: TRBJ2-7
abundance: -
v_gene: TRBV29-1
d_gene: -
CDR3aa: CSVRDTAYEQYF
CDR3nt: TGCAGCGTCCGGGACACCGCCTACGAGCAGTACTTC

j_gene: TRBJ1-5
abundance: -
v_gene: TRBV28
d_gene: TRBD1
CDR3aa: CASSGDSSNQPQHF
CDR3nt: TGTGCCAGCAGCGGGGACAGTAGCAATCAGCCCCAGCATTTT

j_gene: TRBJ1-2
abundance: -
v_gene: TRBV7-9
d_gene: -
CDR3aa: CASSLALPPYTF
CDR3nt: TGTGCCAGCAGCTTAGCTCTACCACCCTACACCTTC

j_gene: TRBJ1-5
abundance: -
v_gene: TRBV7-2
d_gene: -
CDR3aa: CASSETWGGSLQHF
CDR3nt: TGTGCCAGCAGCGAAACATGGGGGGGGAGTCTCCAGCATTTT

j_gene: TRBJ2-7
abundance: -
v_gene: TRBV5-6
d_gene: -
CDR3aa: CASSLDPYYEQYF
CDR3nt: TGTGCCAGCAGCTTGGATCCCTACTACGAGCAGTACTTC

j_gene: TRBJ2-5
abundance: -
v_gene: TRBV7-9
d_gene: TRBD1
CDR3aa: CASSPTGGGEETQYF
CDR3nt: TGTGCCAGCAGCCCGACAGGGGGAGGGGAAGAGACCCAGTACTTC

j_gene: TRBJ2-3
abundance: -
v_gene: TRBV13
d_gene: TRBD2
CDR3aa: CASSRLAGGTDTQYF
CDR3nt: TGTGCCAGCAGCCGACTAGCGGGGGGGACAGATACGCAGTATTTT

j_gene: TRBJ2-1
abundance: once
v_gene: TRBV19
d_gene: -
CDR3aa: CASSHRAAGNEQFF
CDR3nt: TGTGCCAGTAGTCATCGGGCCGCGGGCAATGAGCAGTTCTTC

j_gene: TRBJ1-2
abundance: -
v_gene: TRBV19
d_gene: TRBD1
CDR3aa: CASSPFGQGGYGYTF
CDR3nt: TGTGCCAGTAGCCCTTTCGGACAGGGAGGGTATGGCTACACCTTC

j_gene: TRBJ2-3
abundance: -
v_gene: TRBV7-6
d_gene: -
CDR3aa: CASTTTSTDTQYF
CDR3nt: TGTGCCAGCACCACGACTAGCACAGATACGCAGTATTTT

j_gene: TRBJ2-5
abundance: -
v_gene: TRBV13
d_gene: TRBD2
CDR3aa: CASSLGRSGGADETQYF
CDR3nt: TGTGCCAGCAGCTTAGGTCGGAGCGGGGGGGCCGATGAGACCCAGTACTTC

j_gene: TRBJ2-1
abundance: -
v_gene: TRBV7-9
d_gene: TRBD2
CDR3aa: CASSFGRANEQFF
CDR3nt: TGTGCCAGCAGCTTCGGGAGGGCCAATGAGCAGTTCTTC

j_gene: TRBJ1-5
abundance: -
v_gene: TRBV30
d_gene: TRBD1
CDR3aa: CAWSLTGALDQPQHF
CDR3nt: TGCGCCTGGAGTCTTACAGGGGCCCTGGATCAGCCCCAGCATTTT

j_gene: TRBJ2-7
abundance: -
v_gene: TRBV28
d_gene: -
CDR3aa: CASSSGGSSYEQYF
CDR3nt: TGTGCCAGCAGTTCAGGGGGGAGCTCCTACGAGCAGTACTTC

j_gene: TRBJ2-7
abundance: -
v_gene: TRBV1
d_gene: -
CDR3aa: CTSSQDRTSGLSSYEQYF
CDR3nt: TGCACCAGCAGCCAAGATCGGACTAGCGGGCTTAGTAGCTACGAGCAGTACTTC

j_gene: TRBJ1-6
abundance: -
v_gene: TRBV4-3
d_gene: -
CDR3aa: CASSQARTAYNSPLHF
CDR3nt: TGCGCCAGCAGCCAAGCAAGGACAGCCTATAATTCACCCCTCCACTTT

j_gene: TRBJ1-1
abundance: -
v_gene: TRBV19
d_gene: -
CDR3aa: CASNAGPLMNTEAFF
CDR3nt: TGTGCCAGTAACGCGGGCCCCCTGATGAACACTGAAGCTTTCTTT

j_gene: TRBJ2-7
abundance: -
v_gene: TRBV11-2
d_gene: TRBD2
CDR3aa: CASSLELAQYEQYF
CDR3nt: TGTGCCAGCAGCTTAGAACTAGCGCAATACGAGCAGTACTTC

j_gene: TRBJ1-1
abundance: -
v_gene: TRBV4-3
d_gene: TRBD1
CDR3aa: CASSQVGQGAEAFF
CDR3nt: TGCGCCAGCAGCCAGGTTGGACAGGGGGCTGAAGCTTTCTTT

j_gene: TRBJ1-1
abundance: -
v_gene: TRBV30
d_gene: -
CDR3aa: CAWSVGGTEAFF
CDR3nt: TGTGCCTGGAGTGTAGGGGGCACTGAAGCTTTCTTT

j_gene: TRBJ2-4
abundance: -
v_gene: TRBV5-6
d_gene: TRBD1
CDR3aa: CASSLGTGENIQYF
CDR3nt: TGTGCCAGCAGCTTGGGGACAGGGGAAAACATTCAGTACTTC

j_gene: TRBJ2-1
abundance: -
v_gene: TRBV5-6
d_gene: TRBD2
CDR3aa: CASSFGTSGFNEQFF
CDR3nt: TGTGCCAGCAGCTTCGGGACTAGCGGGTTCAATGAGCAGTTCTTC

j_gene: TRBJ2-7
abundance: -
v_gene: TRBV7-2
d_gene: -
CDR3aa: CASSLAAGYEQYF
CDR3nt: TGTGCCAGCAGCTTAGCGGCGGGCTACGAGCAGTACTTC

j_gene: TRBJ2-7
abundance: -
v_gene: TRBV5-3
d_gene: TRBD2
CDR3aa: CARRLGLAGGNEQYF
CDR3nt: TGTGCCAGAAGACTTGGACTAGCGGGGGGGAACGAGCAGTACTTC